This T cell receptor beta chain was recovered during a study of post-analysis software for immune sequencing data. As for the study in general: As for disease course, relapsing-remitting, secondary progressive and progressive-relapsing multiple sclerosis were all included.

The germline V and J ends were trimmed by 5 bases and 1 base, with 11 bases remaining between them. Per the germline V gene, CDR1 is SGHAT and CDR2 is FQNNGV. The CDR3 has 14 residues. Unique molecular identifiers were carried by the TCR beta cDNA libraries. The yield from roughly 1 to 10 million T cells was 500,000 or so cDNA molecules in total. TCRdb reanalysed the PCR reads using MiXCR and keeps one entry per CDR3 protein. The sample consists of more than 500,000 distinct CDR3 sequences, 34% of them appearing once. Study-wide points: F measure grouped same-batch samples tightly together. The normalized Chao1 diversity of multiple sclerosis patients was significantly lower than that of controls. With TRBV5-6, TRBV5-1 and TRBV20-1 included, 4 or 5 TRBV segments were more frequent in patients than in controls.

This clonotype was found a few times. Its specificity is not known. The specimen was blood. The clonotype was recovered from a girl aged 2-17 years with multiple sclerosis. This rearrangement joins TRBV11-2 to TRBJ2-5, with D possibly matching TRBD1 (5 bases). The CDR3 loop reads CASSATGFQETQYF. In DNA form, the CDR3 reads TGTGCCAGCAGCGCCACAGGCTTCCAAGAGACCCAGTACTTC.